This T cell receptor (beta chain) was identified during a study of T cells in Graves' hyperthyroidism and ophthalmopathy. Notes on this clonotype: The antigen remains unidentified.

There are 13 residues in the CDR3. Germline V gene lookup returns CDR1 LGHNA and CDR2 YSLEER. Trimming removed 5 bases from V and 0 bases from J, with 7 bases in between. From RNA transcripts, TCR beta CDR3 regions were amplified. The primer set for the first-round RT-PCR of the TCR CDR3 was HTBI. TCRdb reprocessed the multiplex PCR reads via MiXCR and lists one record per CDR3 protein. The sample lists fewer than 500,000 distinct CDR3 sequences; roughly 14% were seen once. Whole-study findings and limits: Blood shared most expanded thyroid clonotypes above 0.001.

The chain carries TRBV4-3 and TRBJ2-5; D unresolved. Input material: blood. The TCR comes from a young man with Graves' ophthalmopathy. The CDR3 sequence: CASSRGHQETQYF. In DNA, the CDR3 is TGCGCCAGCAGCAGAGGCCACCAAGAGACCCAGTACTTC.